This T cell receptor (beta chain) appears in the sequencing data of a study of CD8 T cells in ankylosing spondylitis. Study-wide points: The study identified a TCR beta motif of roughly eight highly homologous variants that appeared characteristic of ankylosing spondylitis blood.

Making the TCR beta libraries involved quantitative 5'-RACE with molecular barcodes. One entry per CDR3 protein results from TCRdb running MiXCR on the 5' RACE reads. This table has some 400,000 distinct CDR3 sequences, approximately 20% appearing once. Germline lookup yields CDR1 SGHDN and CDR2 FVKESK. V was pared by 4 bases and J by 7 bases, with 12 bases of the junction left unmatched. The CDR3 loop spans 16 amino acids. This clonotype was seen more than once but under ten times. What it recognizes is unknown. Sample: blood, either unsorted or a sorted T cell fraction (not recorded which). The sequence came from a male donor with ankylosing spondylitis. This rearrangement joins TRBV14 to TRBJ2-1; 8 positions agree with TRBD2. The CDR3 spells CASSLAVAGLRNEQFF. CDR3 coding DNA: TGTGCCAGCAGCCTCGCCGTAGCGGGACTTAGGAATGAGCAGTTCTTC.